This TCR beta chain is from a study of CD8 T cells in ankylosing spondylitis. Whole-study results and caveats: The study identified a TCR beta motif of under 10 highly homologous variants that appeared characteristic of ankylosing spondylitis blood. Disease-associated clones were reportedly significantly overrepresented in matched ankylosing spondylitis synovial fluid.

V lost 3 bases to trimming and J lost 3 bases, with 15 bases between them. The CDR3 runs to 16 residues. One entry per CDR3 protein results from TCRdb running MiXCR on the 5' RACE reads. The table has 250,000 to 300,000 distinct CDR3 sequences, around 19% seen once; the top ten hold less than 9.5%. This clonotype turned up a few times. No antigen is known for it. The sequencing input was blood, either unsorted or a sorted T cell fraction (not recorded which). V gene TRBV12-3 or TRBV12-4 combines with J gene TRBJ2-1; D is perhaps TRBD2 (5 bases). This TCR came from a male donor with ankylosing spondylitis or in good health (not recorded which). CDR3 sequence reads: CASSFVATRDYNEQFF. As DNA, the CDR3 is TGTGCCAGCAGTTTTGTAGCGACTCGTGACTACAATGAGCAGTTCTTC.